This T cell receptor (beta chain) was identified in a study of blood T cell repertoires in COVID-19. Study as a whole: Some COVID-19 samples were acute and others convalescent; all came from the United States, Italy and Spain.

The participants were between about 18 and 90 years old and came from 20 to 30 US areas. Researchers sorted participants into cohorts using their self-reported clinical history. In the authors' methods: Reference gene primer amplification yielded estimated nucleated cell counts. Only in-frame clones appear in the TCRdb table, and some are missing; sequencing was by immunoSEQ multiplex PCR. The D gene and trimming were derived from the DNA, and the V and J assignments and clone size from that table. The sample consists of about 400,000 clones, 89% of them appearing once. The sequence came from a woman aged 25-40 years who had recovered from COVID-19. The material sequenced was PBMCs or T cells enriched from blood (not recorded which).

The CDR3 region has the DNA TGTGCCTGCTCGGACAGTTCTTCCTACAATGAGCAGTTCTTC. This translates into CACSDSSSYNEQFF. The chain carries TRBV3-1 (or the pseudogene TRBV3-2) and TRBJ2-1; D is perhaps TRBD1 (6 bases). The length of the CDR3 is 14 residues. V was trimmed by 11 bases and J by 1 base, leaving 15 bases between them. The germline V gene has CDR1 LGHDT and CDR2 YNNKEL (reference sequence).